This T cell receptor (beta chain) was recovered during a study of blood T cells in healthy people across ages. Regarding the study as a whole: TCR beta diversity was tightly associated with the proportion of naive T cells.

This clonotype has just one count. Antigen: not known. The length of the CDR3 is 15 residues. CDR1 and CDR2 from the germline V gene are LGHDT and YNNKEL (reference sequence). V was clipped by 2 bases and J by 5 bases, with 15 bases between them. Donation came from healthy Caucasian individuals in Russia who were aged about 6 to 100. Then a second PCR, running roughly 7 to 11 cycles, was carried out with a sample-barcoded 5' primer and a J-beta primer mix. TCRdb redid the calling of the 5' RACE reads with MiXCR, one entry per CDR3 protein. The sample carries more than 1,400,000 distinct CDR3 sequences, 42% recorded once.

The V call is TRBV3-1, the J call TRBJ1-2; D is ambiguous. The sequencing input was blood. This TCR was sampled from a woman aged 18-29 years in good health. Written as DNA, the CDR3 is TGTGCCAGCAGCCAATATCGCAACACACCATATGGCTACACCTTC. Protein product: CASSQYRNTPYGYTF.